The 2 T cell receptor beta chains below come from one sample, sequenced in a study of cytomegalovirus exposure and HLA in healthy donors. The PCR had 60 Vbeta and 13 Jbeta primers. The protocol was immunoSEQ multiplex PCR, while the TCRdb copy is restricted to in-frame clones and leaves out a portion. The sample includes 100,000 to 150,000 clones, approximately 80% of them seen just once. Material for sequencing was PBMCs. The receptors shown here come from a woman aged 18-29 years in good health and CMV-seronegative.

V and J are TRBV4-3 and TRBJ1-5; a possible D gene is TRBD1 (6 bases). The CDR3 length is 16 residues. Germline lookup yields CDR1 LGHNA and CDR2 YSLEER. V was cut by 0 bases and J by 1 base, with 10 bases left in between. The CDR3 protein is CASSQDAGASNQPQHF. In DNA form, the CDR3 reads TGCGCCAGCAGCCAAGATGCGGGGGCGAGCAATCAGCCCCAGCATTTT.

As regards this clone: The junction does not match germline at one end; this may be a read error. The V and J genes are TRBV5-4 and TRBJ2-4; the D gene is possibly TRBD1 (5 bases). Germline CDR1 SGHNT, CDR2 YYREEE (reference sequence). The CDR3 covers 14 residues. The CDR3 sequence: CASSSTVAKNSQYF. The CDR3 nucleotides read TGTGCCAGCAGCTCGACAGTAGCCAAAAACAGTCAGTACTTC. Complete variable domain (other parts from reference TRBV5-4 and TRBJ2-4): ETGVTQSPTHLIKTRGQQVTLRCSSQSGHNTVSWYQQALGQGPQFIFQYYREEENGRGNFPPRFSGLQFPNYSSELNVNALELDDSALYLCASSSTVAKNSQYFGAGTRLSVL.